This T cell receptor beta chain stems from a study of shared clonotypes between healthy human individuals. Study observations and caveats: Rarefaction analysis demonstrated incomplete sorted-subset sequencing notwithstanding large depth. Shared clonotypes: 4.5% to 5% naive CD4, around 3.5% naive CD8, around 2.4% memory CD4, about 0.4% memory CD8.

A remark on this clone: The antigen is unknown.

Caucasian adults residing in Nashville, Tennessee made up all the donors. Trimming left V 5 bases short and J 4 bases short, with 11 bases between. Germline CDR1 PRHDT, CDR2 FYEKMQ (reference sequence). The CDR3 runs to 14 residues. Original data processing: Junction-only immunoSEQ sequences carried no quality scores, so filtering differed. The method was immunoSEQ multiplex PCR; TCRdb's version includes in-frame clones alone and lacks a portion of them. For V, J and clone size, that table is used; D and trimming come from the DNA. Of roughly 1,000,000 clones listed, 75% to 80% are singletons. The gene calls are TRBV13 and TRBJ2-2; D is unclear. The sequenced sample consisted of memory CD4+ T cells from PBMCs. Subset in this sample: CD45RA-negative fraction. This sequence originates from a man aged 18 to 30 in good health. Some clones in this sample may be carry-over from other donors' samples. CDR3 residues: CASSPRPRTGELFF. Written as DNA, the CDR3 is TGTGCCAGCAGCCCACGCCCGCGCACCGGGGAGCTGTTTTTT. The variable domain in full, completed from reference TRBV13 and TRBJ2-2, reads AAGVIQSPRHLIKEKRETATLKCYPIPRHDTVYWYQQGPGQDPQFLISFYEKMQSDKGSIPDRFSAQQFSDYHSELNMSSLELGDSALYFCASSPRPRTGELFFGEGSRLTVL.